These 18 T cell receptor beta chains were sequenced from one sample in a study of blood T cell repertoires in COVID-19. TCRdb's copy holds only in-frame clones and misses some; the assay was immunoSEQ multiplex PCR. In the table there are a few hundred thousand clones, more than 85% of which are singletons. The source material was peripheral blood. All receptors derive from a woman in her seventies with active or convalescent COVID-19.

CDR3 amino acids: CASSQRGSGELFF. CDR3 DNA: TGTGCCAGCAGCCAAAGGGGTTCCGGGGAGCTGTTTTTT. V gene TRBV9 combines with J gene TRBJ2-2; tentatively, D is TRBD1 (5 bases). Germline V gene lookup returns CDR1 SGDLS and CDR2 YYNGEE. There are 13 residues in the CDR3. Trimming stripped 4 bases from V and 6 bases from J, with 10 bases between. Complete variable domain (other parts from reference TRBV9 and TRBJ2-2): DSGVTQTPKHLITATGQRVTLRCSPRSGDLSVYWYQQSLDQGLQFLIQYYNGEERAKGNILERFSAQQFPDLHSELNLSSLELGDSALYFCASSQRGSGELFFGEGSRLTVL.

The chain employs TRBV5-1 and TRBJ2-3; tentative D call: TRBD2 (6 bases). The V end lost 4 bases, the J end lost 2 bases, and 11 bases lay between the germline ends. The germline V gene encodes CDR1 SGHRS and CDR2 YFSETQ. The CDR3 contains 14 residues. The CDR3 protein is CASSQGLYTDTQYF. The CDR3 DNA is TGCGCCAGCAGCCAGGGACTTTACACAGATACGCAGTATTTT.

V gene TRBV24-1 combines with J gene TRBJ1-6; TRBD1 matches 7 bases. The CDR3 totals 15 residues. V dropped 5 bases and J dropped 4; count of bases not matched to a gene: 4. CDR1 KGHDR and CDR2 SFDVKD come from the germline V gene. CDR3 nucleotide sequence: TGTGCCACCAGTGTACCCAGGGGGTATAATTCACCCCTCCACTTT. Protein product: CATSVPRGYNSPLHF.

The sample holds one count of this clone. The rearrangement joins TRBV10-2 to TRBJ2-2; perhaps TRBD1 as D (6 bases). This CDR3 comprises 15 residues. V shed 3 bases and J shed 1 base, with 9 bases lying between them. Looked up from germline, CDR1 is WSHSY and CDR2 is SAAADI. CDR3 in DNA: TGCGCCAGCAGTGACGGACAGATGAACACCGGGGAGCTGTTTTTT. Protein: CASSDGQMNTGELFF.

The chain is built from TRBV10-3 and TRBJ1-1; D unclear. Deletions cut 5 bases from V and 8 bases from J, with 15 bases between. This CDR3 is built from 13 residues. CDR1 is ENHRY and CDR2 is SYGVKD in the germline V gene. CDR3 amino acids: CAISRTETREAFF. Written as DNA, the CDR3 is TGTGCCATCAGTAGAACAGAGACACGGGAAGCTTTCTTT.

V gene TRBV24-1 combines with J gene TRBJ2-2; D may be TRBD2 (5 bases). The CDR3 is 14 residues long. Trimming took off 0 bases at V and 13 bases at J, with 14 bases between the two ends. Germline V gene lookup returns CDR1 KGHDR and CDR2 SFDVKD. The CDR3 region is CATSDLSTGKGLFF. In nucleotides, the CDR3 is TGTGCCACCAGTGATTTGAGCACGGGAAAGGGGCTGTTTTTT.

The chain has TRBV20-1 and TRBJ2-7; 7 bases are shared with TRBD1. The V gene's germline CDR1 is DFQATT and CDR2 SNEGSKA (reference sequence). V trimming: 3 bases; J trimming: 5 bases; junction bases outside the gene matches: 16. The CDR3 is 16 residues long. The CDR3 loop reads CSASFDRAAPEDEQYF. The CDR3 DNA sequence: TGCAGTGCTAGTTTCGACAGGGCCGCCCCGGAGGACGAGCAGTACTTC.

This clone has just a few counts. This chain joins TRBV18 and TRBJ1-3; no reliable D call. Germline V gene data show CDR1 as KGHSH and CDR2 as LQKENI. The CDR3 is 15 residues long. Trimming took off 2 bases at V and 0 bases at J, with 8 bases between the two ends. CDR3 sequence reads: CASSPTPYSGNTIYF. The DNA for the CDR3 is TGTGCCAGCTCACCAACCCCCTACTCTGGAAACACCATATATTTT.

The CDR3 nucleotides read TGTGCCAGCAGTTTATCTGGAGCCTACGAGCAGTACTTC. Encoded protein: CASSLSGAYEQYF. The chain employs TRBV27 and TRBJ2-7; D gene uncertain. This CDR3 has 13 amino acids. With 0 bases removed from V and 2 bases from J, the gap between germline ends came to 5 bases. Germline CDR1 reads MNHEY; CDR2 reads SMNVEV (reference sequence).

V is TRBV9 and J is TRBJ2-2; D is possibly TRBD2 (5 bases). The CDR3 sequence is 15 residues long. Germline V lookup: CDR1 SGDLS, CDR2 YYNGEE. The germline V and J ends were trimmed by 0 bases and 5 bases, with 11 bases remaining between them. The CDR3 protein is CASSVGPEGTGELFF. In DNA form, the CDR3 reads TGTGCCAGCAGCGTAGGGCCAGAGGGAACCGGGGAGCTGTTTTTT. Together with reference TRBV9 and TRBJ2-2, the CDR3 gives the full variable domain: DSGVTQTPKHLITATGQRVTLRCSPRSGDLSVYWYQQSLDQGLQFLIQYYNGEERAKGNILERFSAQQFPDLHSELNLSSLELGDSALYFCASSVGPEGTGELFFGEGSRLTVL.

The chain is built from TRBV3-1 (or the pseudogene TRBV3-2) and TRBJ2-1, with 11 bases aligning to TRBD2. V lost 6 bases and J lost 6; bases outside the gene matches: 7. The CDR3 totals 15 residues. From germline, CDR1 is LGHDT and CDR2 YNNKEL (reference sequence). The CDR3 sequence is CASSQTSGGPNEQFF. The CDR3 coding sequence is TGTGCCAGCAGTCAAACTAGCGGGGGACCCAATGAGCAGTTCTTC.

The V gene is TRBV5-4, the J gene TRBJ2-5; 10 bases agree with TRBD2. The CDR3 runs 16 residues. With V trimmed by 0 bases and J by 2 bases, 4 bases remained unmatched. Germline V gives CDR1 SGHNT, CDR2 YYREEE (reference sequence). In nucleotides, the CDR3 is TGTGCCAGCAGCTTGGGAGCTAGCGGGGGTCAAGAGACCCAGTACTTC. Its translation is CASSLGASGGQETQYF.

The genes are TRBV7-2 and TRBJ2-7; D unclear. V shed 4 bases and J shed 0 bases, with 10 bases lying between them. From germline, CDR1 is SGHTA and CDR2 FQGNSA. CDR3 length: 14 residues. CDR3 sequence: CASSSASVSYEQYF. CDR3 nucleotides: TGTGCCAGCAGCTCCGCCTCAGTCTCCTACGAGCAGTACTTC.

The CDR3 region is CASSSTQGNGYTF. CDR3 DNA: TGTGCCAGCAGCTCCACTCAGGGGAATGGCTACACCTTC. The V gene is TRBV6-2 or TRBV6-3, the J gene TRBJ1-2; tentatively, D is TRBD1 (6 bases). The CDR3 covers 13 residues. The germline V and J ends were trimmed by 6 bases and 6 bases, with 14 bases remaining between them. CDR1 is MNHEY, CDR2 SVGEGT, per germline.

V usage is TRBV5-5 and J usage is TRBJ1-2; possibly TRBD1 for D (6 bases). The V end was cut by 2 bases, the J end by 0 bases, with 17 bases between. Looked up from germline, CDR1 is SGHKS and CDR2 is YYEKEE (reference sequence). CDR3 length: 17 residues. The CDR3 sequence: CASSFLQDRPANYGYTF. DNA for the CDR3: TGTGCCAGCAGCTTCTTACAGGACAGACCAGCTAACTATGGCTACACCTTC.

V and J are TRBV7-2 and TRBJ1-5; D remains unclear. CDR1 SGHTA and CDR2 FQGNSA come from the germline V gene. With 5 bases removed from V and 4 bases from J, the gap between germline ends came to 6 bases. CDR3 length equals 12 residues. The DNA for the CDR3 is TGTGCCAGCAGCGAGGCGAATCAGCCCCAGCATTTT. Encoded protein: CASSEANQPQHF.

The genes are TRBV6-5 and TRBJ2-7, with TRBD1 matching over 9 bases. Germline V CDR1 and CDR2: MNHEY, SVGAGI. V dropped 2 bases and J dropped 1; count of bases not matched to a gene: 6. This CDR3 has 16 residues. DNA for the CDR3: TGTGCCAGCAGTTACCCTTCCGGGACAGGGTCCTACGAGCAGTACTTC. Translated, it gives CASSYPSGTGSYEQYF.

This CDR3 is CASSRDSRGTDTQYF. The CDR3, as DNA: TGTGCCAGCAGCCGGGACTCTCGGGGGACAGATACGCAGTATTTT. J is TRBJ2-3 and V is TRBV5-5; D possibly corresponds to TRBD2 (6 bases). Trimming took off 4 bases at V and 3 bases at J, with 15 bases between the two ends. CDR1 is SGHKS, CDR2 YYEKEE, per germline (reference sequence). This CDR3 spans 15 amino acids.